This TCR beta chain was sequenced in a study of CD8 T cells in ankylosing spondylitis (dated by TCRdb to 2016 to 2017). Some background on the complete study: The study profiled T cell receptor beta repertoires in healthy donors and ankylosing spondylitis patients to find disease-linked TCR variants. Samples of peripheral blood were taken, and for ankylosing spondylitis patients, synovial fluid was collected as well. In total, the full study cohort was made up of roughly 110 healthy donors and about two dozen ankylosing spondylitis patients. Beyond this particular receptor, the publication reports: A TCR beta motif made up of roughly eight highly homologous amino acid variants appeared to be characteristic of blood from ankylosing spondylitis patients. Some TCR beta motif variants had previously been reported in synovial fluid and blood of reactive arthritis patients, which suggested common disease-initiation mechanisms. The disease-linked clones had a CD8+ phenotype and were found at relatively low frequencies in peripheral blood. Significant enrichment of the disease-linked clones was reported in matched synovial fluid samples from ankylosing spondylitis patients.

CDR1 and CDR2 (MGHDK, SYGVNS) derive from the germline V gene. At the junction V is shortened by 5 bases and J by 3 bases; bases outside the gene matches: 4. The CDR3 goes from the cysteine to the phenylalanine over 13 residues. The kept DNA is CDR3 alone, 39 bases in frame from the first base. Synovial fluid samples were matched to blood samples from the same ankylosing spondylitis patients. The reads were generated on an Illumina HiSeq 2500. TCR beta libraries were prepared by quantitative 5'-RACE with molecular barcodes. In the source study's methods: A new computational method based on a probabilistic model of VDJ rearrangement was used to identify disease-linked TCR variants. Using fastp trimming at Q25 and MiXCR clonotype assembly, TCRdb reanalyzed the public sequencing data and kept in-frame beta chains. Rows with one shared CDR3 protein collapse into an entry with the most common genes and DNA. TCRdb's processing, not the authors', yielded these V and J calls. In all, the sample holds 36,000 or so distinct CDR3 sequences, and 9.5% to 12% of those were seen once. Of the sample, around 20% falls within the top ten clones.

This clonotype was counted at least ten times. Its target antigen remains unknown. No base quality values were provided; no much bigger clone lies one nucleotide off. The sequencing input was synovial fluid, either unsorted or a sorted T cell fraction (not recorded which). This receptor was identified in a male donor with ankylosing spondylitis. The rearranged segments are TRBV25-1 and TRBJ2-7, and 7 junction bases match TRBD1. The sequence in DNA is TGTGCCAGCAGTAGACAGGGCTACTACGAGCAGTACTTC. Its coded protein is CASSRQGYYEQYF.